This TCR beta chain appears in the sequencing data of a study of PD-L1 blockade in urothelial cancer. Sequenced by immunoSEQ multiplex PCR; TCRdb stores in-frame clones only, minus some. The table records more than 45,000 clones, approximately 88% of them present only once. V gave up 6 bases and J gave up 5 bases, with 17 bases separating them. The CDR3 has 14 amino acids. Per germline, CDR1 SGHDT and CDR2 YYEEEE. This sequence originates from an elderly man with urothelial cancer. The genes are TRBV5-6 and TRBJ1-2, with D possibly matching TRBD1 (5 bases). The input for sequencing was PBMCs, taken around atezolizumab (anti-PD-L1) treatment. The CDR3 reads CASTTSDIQYGYTF. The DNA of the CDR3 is TGTGCCAGCACTACCTCGGACATCCAATATGGCTACACCTTC.